Listed here are 21 T cell receptor beta chains from one sample, sequenced in a study of control samples from healthy donors and cancer patients. Data came from immunoSEQ multiplex PCR; TCRdb stores just in-frame clones and leaves some out. The sample yields over 150,000 clones, over 90% seen once. Material: blood. The receptors stem from a woman aged 25 to 45 in good health.

The chain combines TRBV28 with TRBJ2-1, with D perhaps assigned TRBD1 or TRBD2 (5 bases each). Trimming cost V 2 bases and J 3 bases, with 11 bases left between them. CDR1 is MDHEN, CDR2 SYDVKM, per germline. The CDR3 sequence is 15 residues long. This CDR3 is CASSLGGSYYNEQFF. The CDR3 DNA reads TGTGCCAGCAGTTTAGGGGGAAGCTACTACAATGAGCAGTTCTTC.

The genes are TRBV7-2 and TRBJ2-2; D uncertain. The CDR3 totals 14 residues. Per germline, CDR1 SGHTA and CDR2 FQGNSA. The ends were cut back, 5 bases at V and 4 bases at J, with 11 bases in the middle. The CDR3 nucleotides are TGTGCCAGCAGCCTCCCGATTCTCACCGGGGAGCTGTTTTTT. Protein product: CASSLPILTGELFF.

The chain combines TRBV6-5 with TRBJ2-7; 7 bases are a match to TRBD1. The V gene end was trimmed by 7 bases and the J gene end by 2 bases; junction bases not matched to a gene: 8. The CDR3 is 14 amino acids. The V gene's germline CDR1 is MNHEY and CDR2 SVGAGI. The CDR3 sequence: CASMGQGETYEQYF. In nucleotides, the CDR3 is TGTGCCAGCATGGGTCAGGGGGAGACCTACGAGCAGTACTTC.

The chain couples TRBV3-1 (or the pseudogene TRBV3-2) to TRBJ1-2; D unresolved. In germline, CDR1 is LGHDT, CDR2 YNNKEL (reference sequence). Trimming took off 3 bases at V and 7 bases at J, with 15 bases between the two ends. CDR3 size: 14 residues. The CDR3 loop is CASSQGNSARGYTF. In DNA form, the CDR3 reads TGTGCCAGCAGCCAGGGGAACTCGGCGCGTGGCTACACCTTC.

The chain joins TRBV9 to TRBJ1-3; D ambiguous. The CDR3 length is 14 residues. V gave up 0 bases and J gave up 4 bases, with 8 bases separating them. The germline gives CDR1 SGDLS, CDR2 YYNGEE. CDR3 in amino acids: CASSVVAAGNTIYF. Written as DNA, the CDR3 is TGTGCCAGCAGCGTAGTGGCAGCCGGAAACACCATATATTTT.

The rearrangement joins TRBV24-1 to TRBJ2-7, with 7 bases fitting TRBD1. Germline V CDR1 and CDR2: KGHDR, SFDVKD. This CDR3 is 15 amino acids long. V lost 3 bases to trimming and J lost 2 bases; unmatched junction nucleotides: 6. The CDR3 here is CATSDRRQGTYEQYF. The CDR3, as DNA: TGTGCCACCAGTGATCGCCGACAGGGTACCTACGAGCAGTACTTC.

This clone has just a few counts. CDR3 in DNA: TGTGCCTCCAAGGAGTTACCTTACAATGAGCAGTTCTTC. This sequence encodes CASKELPYNEQFF. V gene TRBV27 combines with J gene TRBJ2-1; no firm D call. Germline CDR1 is MNHEY and CDR2 is SMNVEV (reference sequence). The CDR3 covers 13 residues. V was pared by 11 bases and J by 4 bases, with 15 bases between.

The CDR3 region is CATSGQASNTGELFF. DNA for the CDR3: TGTGCCACCAGCGGACAAGCTTCGAACACCGGGGAGCTGTTTTTT. This rearrangement joins TRBV24-1 to TRBJ2-2; maybe TRBD1 (5 bases). Germline V lookup: CDR1 KGHDR, CDR2 SFDVKD. The CDR3 is 15 residues long. Between the trimmed V and J ends, which lost 7 bases and 0 bases, there was a span of 11 bases.

The chain combines TRBV2 with TRBJ1-6; perhaps TRBD1 as D (5 bases). V dropped 6 bases and J dropped 6 bases, with 18 bases sitting between them. There are 16 residues in the CDR3. The germline V gene encodes CDR1 SNHLY and CDR2 FYNNEI. The DNA for the CDR3 is TGTGCCAGCAGCGAGATAACAGGAGCAATTAATTCACCCCTCCACTTT. Translated: CASSEITGAINSPLHF.

The chain is built from TRBV29-1 and TRBJ2-1; D is tentatively TRBD1 or TRBD2 (6 bases each). The CDR3 sequence is 11 residues long. Trimming shortened V by 7 bases and J by 6 bases, and 10 bases separated the two germline ends. From germline, CDR1 is SQVTM and CDR2 ANQGSEA. The CDR3 protein is CSGEGGNEQFF. Written as DNA, the CDR3 is TGCAGCGGTGAGGGGGGCAATGAGCAGTTCTTC.

The V gene is TRBV18, the J gene TRBJ1-6; 7 bases match TRBD1. The germline V gene encodes CDR1 KGHSH and CDR2 LQKENI. V was pared by 3 bases and J by 6 bases, with 5 bases of the junction left unmatched. The CDR3 sequence is 15 residues long. CDR3 region: CASSPDRAPNSPLHF. CDR3 in DNA: TGTGCCAGCTCACCTGACAGGGCCCCTAATTCACCCCTCCACTTT.

This clone was seen a single time. The chain couples TRBV19 to TRBJ2-7; 10 bases match TRBD1. Unmatched junction bases numbered 9, after V lost 3 bases and J lost 4 bases. This CDR3 spans 16 amino acids. Germline CDR1 and CDR2: LNHDA and SQIVND (reference sequence). The DNA for the CDR3 is TGTGCCAGTAGTATTCTGCCCGGGACAGGGGATTACGAGCAGTACTTC. Translating it yields CASSILPGTGDYEQYF.

This rearrangement joins TRBV3-1 (or the pseudogene TRBV3-2) to TRBJ1-5; D call uncertain. Germline lookup yields CDR1 LGHDT and CDR2 YNNKEL (reference sequence). The V gene lost 4 bases and the J gene lost 2 bases, with 12 bases spanning the gap. This CDR3 region has 15 residues. The CDR3 region has the DNA TGTGCCAGCAGCCCAGGACCTGGGGGCAATCAGCCCCAGCATTTT. It codes for CASSPGPGGNQPQHF.

Worth noting for this clone: An end of the junction differs from the germline gene, which may be a read error. This rearrangement joins TRBV7-3 to TRBJ1-3, with TRBD1 identical over 7 bases. This CDR3 contains 11 residues. The V gene's germline CDR1 is SGHTA and CDR2 FQGTGA. The CDR3 region is CASSSGQKMHF. The CDR3 DNA reads as TGTGCCAGCAGCTCGGGACAGAAAATGCATTTT.

J is TRBJ2-1 and V is TRBV30; D gene ambiguous. The CDR3 covers 15 residues. Trimming took 0 bases from V and 4 from J, leaving 13 bases between them. The germline CDR1 and CDR2 sequences are GTSNPN and SVGIG (reference sequence). The DNA of the CDR3 is TGTGCCTGGAGTGTGATTAGCCAAGCATACAATGAGCAGTTCTTC. This codes for CAWSVISQAYNEQFF.

This clone has only one observation. The rearrangement uses TRBV7-6 and TRBJ1-5; D remains unclear. CDR1 and CDR2 (germline): SGHVS, FNYEAQ. Trimming left V 1 base short and J 1 base short, with 11 bases between. This CDR3 is built from 16 residues. The CDR3 nucleotides are TGTGCCAGCAGCTTAGTGGTAGGAGGAAGCAATCAGCCCCAGCATTTT. Encoded protein: CASSLVVGGSNQPQHF.

The rearrangement links TRBV7-2 to TRBJ1-3; 9 positions agree with TRBD1. J was trimmed by 4 bases and V by 5 bases; bases with no gene match: 3. The CDR3 consists of 14 residues. Germline CDR1 is SGHTA and CDR2 is FQGNSA. In DNA, the CDR3 is TGTGCCAGCAGCCGGGACAGGGTGGGAAACACCATATATTTT. Translated: CASSRDRVGNTIYF.

This sequence joins TRBV25-1 and TRBJ1-6; 7 bases agree with TRBD1. Looked up from germline, CDR1 is MGHDK and CDR2 is SYGVNS. The CDR3 contains 18 residues. V lost 6 bases to trimming and J lost 7 bases; unmatched junction nucleotides: 18. The CDR3 region is CASRDTLTGERSNSPLHF. As DNA, the CDR3 is TGTGCCAGCAGAGATACTCTTACAGGGGAGAGGTCGAATTCACCCCTCCACTTT.

V gene TRBV12-3 or TRBV12-4 combines with J gene TRBJ1-1; TRBD1 matches at 7 bases. The CDR3 spans 13 residues. V gave up 6 bases and J gave up 1 base; unmatched junction bases: 2. CDR3 in amino acids: CASSQGENTEAFF. In DNA, the CDR3 is TGTGCCAGCAGCCAGGGGGAGAACACTGAAGCTTTCTTT.

Concerning this clone itself: Its ends do not fully match the called genes, so a read error is possible. The rearrangement joins TRBV7-7 to TRBJ2-1, with D perhaps TRBD1 (6 bases). CDR3 length: 15 residues. Germline CDR1 is SSHAT and CDR2 is FNYEAQ (reference sequence). CDR3 in DNA: TGTGCTAGCAGCTTACTCGCCGGGACAAACAATGAGCAGTTCTTC. Encoded protein: CASSLLAGTNNEQFF.

This chain's CDR3 is CASSPAGTSGSYYEQYF. CDR3 nucleotides: TGTGCCAGCAGCCCCGCCGGGACTAGCGGGAGTTATTACGAGCAGTACTTC. The chain recombines TRBV7-2 with TRBJ2-7, with 14 positions matching TRBD2. The CDR3 sequence is 17 residues long. Looked up from germline, CDR1 is SGHTA and CDR2 is FQGNSA. V lost 5 bases, J lost 4 bases, and 10 bases stayed unmatched.